This T cell receptor (beta chain) emerged from a study of cytomegalovirus exposure and HLA in healthy donors. Notes on the study in general: A previous analysis found most TCR beta V segments productive roughly 87% or roughly 30% of the time. Presence/absence results assume similar sequencing depth per donor, which may not hold.

PCR used 60 Vbeta primers and 13 Jbeta primers. The repertoire was sequenced with immunoSEQ multiplex PCR; TCRdb's copy has only in-frame clones and lacks some. This repertoire shows around 100,000 clones, 79% found once; its top ten account for roughly 3.9%. With respect to this clone: Its antigen remains unknown.

V lost 0 bases, J lost 0 bases, and 10 bases lay in between. The CDR3 length is 16 residues. Germline values: CDR1 MNHEY, CDR2 SVGAGI. The V and J genes are TRBV6-5 and TRBJ2-3; D unclear. The sample was PBMCs. The receptor's source is a man aged 50 to 60 in good health and CMV-seropositive. CDR3 coding DNA: TGTGCCAGCAGTTACTCGAATCAGGCTAGCACAGATACGCAGTATTTT. Its translation: CASSYSNQASTDTQYF.